This is a list of T cell receptor beta chains from one sample in a study of cytomegalovirus exposure and HLA in healthy donors. Here immunoSEQ multiplex PCR was the method, and the copy in TCRdb shows in-frame clones only, minus some. Found here are 150,000 to 200,000 clones, about nine tenths of them singletons; the top ten hold around 0.98%. Material: PBMCs. The receptor source for this set is a boy aged 2 to 10 in good health and CMV-seronegative. CDR3s include the opening cysteine and the closing phenylalanine or tryptophan. Each record gives: D gene, J gene, V gene, clone size, CDR3 protein, CDR3 DNA. A D gene is named only where the DNA matches it firmly. Part of the rows lack a size; the others show once, few, many or a class for expanded clones.

>.|TRBJ1-1|TRBV9|.
CASSVDAGVAAFF
TGTGCCAGCAGCGTAGACGCGGGGGTTGCCGCTTTCTTT
>TRBD2|TRBJ2-7|TRBV4-2|.
CASSPASGESYEQYF
TGTGCCAGCAGCCCAGCAAGCGGGGAGTCCTACGAGCAGTACTTC
>.|TRBJ1-1|TRBV11-3|once
CASSPGGPSTEAFF
TGTGCCAGCAGCCCGGGGGGGCCAAGCACTGAAGCTTTCTTT
>TRBD1|TRBJ1-2|TRBV5-1|once
CASSLGAGTGGLGYGYTF
TGCGCCAGCAGCTTGGGCGCCGGGACAGGGGGTTTAGGGTATGGCTACACCTTC
>.|TRBJ2-6|TRBV18|.
CASSLPIGQRASGANVLTF
TGTGCCAGCTCACTCCCGATAGGACAGCGCGCTTCTGGGGCCAACGTCCTGACTTTC
>.|TRBJ1-5|TRBV27|.
CASSSNSYQPQHF
TGTGCCAGCAGTTCTAACAGTTATCAGCCCCAGCATTTT
>.|TRBJ1-2|TRBV18|.
CASSPQKVTGYGYTF
TGTGCCAGCTCACCACAGAAGGTCACGGGCTATGGCTACACCTTC
>.|TRBJ2-7|TRBV11-2|.
CASSLYYEQYF
TGTGCCAGCAGCTTATACTACGAGCAGTACTTC
>.|TRBJ2-5|TRBV14|.
CASSQVEGGETQYF
TGTGCCAGCAGCCAAGTTGAGGGCGGGGAGACCCAGTACTTC
>.|TRBJ1-3|TRBV9|.
CASSVQGQGTIYF
TGTGCCAGCAGCGTCCAGGGGCAAGGCACCATATATTTT
>TRBD1|TRBJ2-2|TRBV5-1|.
CASSFRGQNTGELFF
TGCGCCAGCAGCTTCAGGGGGCAGAACACCGGGGAGCTGTTTTTT
>.|TRBJ1-5|TRBV19|.
CASSRDSPPNQPQHF
TGTGCCAGTAGCCGGGACTCTCCTCCCAATCAGCCCCAGCATTTT
>TRBD1|TRBJ2-1|TRBV5-4|.
CASSPTGGAYNEQFF
TGTGCCAGCAGCCCTACAGGGGGTGCCTACAATGAGCAGTTCTTC
>.|TRBJ1-1|TRBV28|few
CASSLFTGTEAFF
TGTGCCAGCAGTTTATTTACGGGCACTGAAGCTTTCTTT
>.|TRBJ2-1|TRBV10-3|.
CAISENPAVRDNEQFF
TGTGCCATCAGTGAGAATCCTGCGGTTCGGGACAATGAGCAGTTCTTC
>TRBD2|TRBJ2-7|TRBV9|once
CASSPAGTYEQYF
TGTGCCAGCAGCCCAGCGGGAACCTACGAGCAGTACTTC
>TRBD1|TRBJ1-6|TRBV30|.
CAWSAKSGQYNSPLHF
TGTGCCTGGAGTGCTAAATCGGGACAGTATAATTCACCCCTCCACTTT
>.|TRBJ2-7|TRBV9|once
CASSPRTVSYEQYF
TGTGCCAGCAGCCCCCGGACAGTCTCCTACGAGCAGTACTTC
>.|TRBJ1-5|TRBV6-5|.
CASSEGRNQPQHF
TGTGCCAGCAGCGAGGGTCGTAATCAGCCCCAGCATTTT
>.|TRBJ2-7|TRBV19|.
CASSLLQGRGEQYF
TGTGCCAGTAGTCTATTACAGGGTCGTGGCGAGCAGTACTTC
>.|TRBJ1-1|TRBV7-2|.
CAAGRDARNTEAFF
TGTGCCGCTGGGAGGGACGCCAGGAACACTGAAGCTTTCTTT
>TRBD1|TRBJ1-1|TRBV18|.
CASSPWTGRGTEAFF
TGTGCCAGCTCACCGTGGACAGGAAGGGGCACTGAAGCTTTCTTT
>TRBD1|TRBJ2-2|TRBV5-6|few
CASSWDRGNTGELFF
TGTGCCAGCAGCTGGGACAGGGGTAACACCGGGGAGCTGTTTTTT
>.|TRBJ1-4|TRBV6-5|few
CASSYARSAEKLFF
TGTGCCAGCAGTTACGCACGGAGCGCCGAAAAACTGTTTTTT
>TRBD1|TRBJ2-3|TRBV19|.
CASSIHPGGITDTQYF
TGTGCCAGTAGTATCCACCCAGGGGGCATAACAGATACGCAGTATTTT
>.|TRBJ2-7|TRBV2|.
CASSEDGEPKAQYF
TGTGCCAGCAGTGAGGACGGGGAACCTAAGGCGCAGTACTTC
>TRBD1|TRBJ1-5|TRBV5-6|once
CASSSLKGGQDQPQHF
TGTGCCAGCAGCTCCCTCAAAGGGGGCCAGGATCAGCCCCAGCATTTT
>.|TRBJ2-5|TRBV5-1|.
CASQLLGPTRLQETQYF
TGCGCCAGCCAGCTACTGGGGCCGACACGATTACAAGAGACCCAGTACTTC
>.|TRBJ1-4|TRBV5-1|.
CASSLITGPDREKLFF
TGCGCCAGCAGCTTAATAACAGGTCCAGATCGGGAAAAACTGTTTTTT
>TRBD1|TRBJ2-7|TRBV6-1|.
CASRGQGNHWSKQYF
TGTGCCAGCAGGGGACAGGGAAACCACTGGTCTAAGCAGTACTTC
>.|TRBJ2-2|TRBV7-9|.
CASSFRDSGTGELFF
TGTGCCAGCAGTTTCCGGGACTCTGGGACCGGGGAGCTGTTTTTT
>.|TRBJ2-5|TRBV7-9|.
CATKLILAGETQYF
TGTGCCACCAAGCTAATTCTAGCAGGAGAGACCCAGTACTTC
>.|TRBJ1-2|TRBV28|.
CASKMGGGDGYTF
TGTGCCAGCAAAATGGGGGGGGGTGATGGCTACACCTTC
>.|TRBJ2-7|TRBV6-1|.
CASSAIRGAISYEQYF
TGTGCCAGCAGTGCAATCCGGGGGGCAATCTCCTACGAGCAGTACTTC
>TRBD2|TRBJ2-2|TRBV6-4|.
CASSDSAGAAGELFF
TGTGCCAGCAGTGACTCGGCGGGAGCGGCCGGGGAGCTGTTTTTT
>TRBD1|TRBJ2-1|TRBV6-1|.
CASSALRGNEQFF
TGTGCCAGCAGTGCTCTCAGGGGGAATGAGCAGTTCTTC
>TRBD1|TRBJ2-7|TRBV5-4|.
CASSLGGQGPYEQYF
TGTGCCAGCAGCTTGGGGGGACAGGGCCCTTACGAGCAGTACTTC
>.|TRBJ1-1|TRBV6-6|.
CASRPAGRNTEAFF
TGTGCCAGTAGGCCGGCAGGGCGGAACACTGAAGCTTTCTTT
>TRBD1|TRBJ1-2|TRBV27|.
CASSPLETGNGYTF
TGTGCCAGCAGTCCACTAGAGACAGGGAATGGCTACACCTTC
>.|TRBJ2-3|TRBV6-5|once
CASSRLGQNTDTQYF
TGTGCCAGCAGTCGCCTCGGACAGAACACAGATACGCAGTATTTT
>TRBD1|TRBJ1-6|TRBV27|.
CASSLSPGGINSPLHF
TGTGCCAGCAGTTTATCCCCAGGGGGGATTAATTCACCCCTCCACTTT
>.|TRBJ1-6|TRBV19|.
CASSVVLNSPLHF
TGTGCCAGTAGTGTCGTTCTCAATTCACCCCTCCACTTT
>.|TRBJ1-5|TRBV2|.
CASSQGSNQPQHF
TGTGCCAGCAGTCAGGGTAGCAATCAGCCCCAGCATTTT
>.|TRBJ2-2|TRBV7-3|.
CASSLGGTNTGELFF
TGTGCCAGCAGCTTAGGGGGGACCAACACCGGGGAGCTGTTTTTT
>.|TRBJ1-2|TRBV27|.
CASSRRGDGYTF
TGTGCCAGCAGTCGTCGGGGGGATGGCTACACCTTC
>TRBD1|TRBJ2-7|TRBV6-1|.
CASSVITGTGNDEQYF
TGTGCCAGCAGTGTCATCACCGGGACAGGGAACGACGAGCAGTACTTC
>.|TRBJ2-7|TRBV5-1|.
CASSLEPQTYEQYF
TGCGCCAGCAGCTTGGAACCCCAGACCTACGAGCAGTACTTC
>.|TRBJ1-5|TRBV15|.
CATSRDKSDSWNQPQHF
TGTGCCACCAGCAGAGATAAGTCGGACAGTTGGAATCAGCCCCAGCATTTT
>TRBD1|TRBJ2-2|TRBV6-4|.
CASSISQGTGELFF
TGTGCCAGCAGCATCTCACAGGGGACCGGGGAGCTGTTTTTT
>TRBD1|TRBJ2-5|TRBV11-1|.
CASSSTQGIGTQYF
TGTGCCAGCAGCTCGACACAGGGGATCGGGACCCAGTACTTC